This TCR beta chain was sequenced in a study of blood T cell repertoires in COVID-19. Study in general: The United States, Italy and Spain provided the acute and convalescent COVID-19 samples.

This clone was found a few times. Original analysis: The assay estimated nucleated cells by amplifying reference gene primers. Repertoires were generated with immunoSEQ multiplex PCR, while TCRdb's copy carries only in-frame clones and drops some. V and J calls and clone size are given by that table; D and trimming were obtained from the DNA. The table shows 300,000 or so clones, with around 86% occurring only once. CDR3 size: 15 residues. Germline V gene lookup returns CDR1 MDHEN and CDR2 SYDVKM. Trimming cost V 3 bases and J 1 base, with 10 bases left between them. Residents of about 25 US areas, aged about 18 to 95 years, made up the participants.

The clonotype was recovered from a woman in her forties with acute COVID-19. Material: PBMCs or T cells enriched from blood (not recorded which). J is TRBJ1-5 and V is TRBV28; D ambiguous. CDR3 region: CASSFGVVSNQPQHF. The CDR3 nucleotides read TGTGCCAGCAGTTTCGGGGTGGTCAGCAATCAGCCCCAGCATTTT.